The present entry profiles one TCR beta chain with its context. Generated by immunoSEQ multiplex PCR, the TCRdb table keeps only in-frame clones and is missing some. The sample has about 37,000 clones, almost 80% seen once; the top ten hold roughly 21%. The record originates from a study of OX40 agonist ivuxolimab in advanced cancers. For the study at large: Ivuxolimab is an agonistic anti-OX40 (CD134) antibody, and patients were treated with it. Patient treatment consisted of intravenous ivuxolimab administration every 2 weeks at 0.01 to 10 mg/kg. Among those enrolled, mean age was approximately 62 years (range roughly 20 to 85) and 82.7% were male.

The clonotype originates from an adult with an advanced solid tumor such as melanoma, head and neck, liver or kidney cancer. This specimen consisted of CD4+ or CD8+ T cells sorted from blood, obtained in a trial of the OX40 agonist ivuxolimab.

The CDR3 coding sequence is TGTGCCAGCACCCCATTGTCGGGAAACACTGAAGCTTTCTTT. Protein sequence: CASTPLSGNTEAFF. This rearrangement joins TRBV6-6 to TRBJ1-1; D uncertain. The germline V gene has CDR1 MNHNY and CDR2 SVGAGI (reference sequence). The CDR3 is 14 amino acids. V gave up 7 bases and J gave up 2 bases, with 14 bases separating them.